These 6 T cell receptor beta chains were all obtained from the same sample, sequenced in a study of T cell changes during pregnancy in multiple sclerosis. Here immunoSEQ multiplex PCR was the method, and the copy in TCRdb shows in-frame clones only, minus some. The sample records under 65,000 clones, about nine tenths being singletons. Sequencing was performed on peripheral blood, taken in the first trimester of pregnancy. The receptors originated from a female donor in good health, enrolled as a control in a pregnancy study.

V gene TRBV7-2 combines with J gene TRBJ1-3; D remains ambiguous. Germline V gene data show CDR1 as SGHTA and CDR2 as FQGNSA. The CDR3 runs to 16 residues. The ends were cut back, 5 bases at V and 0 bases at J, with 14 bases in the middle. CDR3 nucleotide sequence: TGTGCCAGCAGCCTTAGAGGCGTTGTCTCTGGAAACACCATATATTTT. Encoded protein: CASSLRGVVSGNTIYF.

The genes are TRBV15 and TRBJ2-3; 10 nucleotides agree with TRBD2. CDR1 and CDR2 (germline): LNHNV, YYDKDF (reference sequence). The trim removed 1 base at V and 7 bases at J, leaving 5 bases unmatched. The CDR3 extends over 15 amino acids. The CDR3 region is CATSRVASGRNTQYF. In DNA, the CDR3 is TGTGCCACCAGCAGAGTGGCTAGCGGGAGAAATACGCAGTATTTT. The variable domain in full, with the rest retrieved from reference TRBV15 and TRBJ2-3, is DAMVIQNPRYQVTQFGKPVTLSCSQTLNHNVMYWYQQKSSQAPKLLFHYYDKDFNNEADTPDNFQSRRPNTSFCFLDIRSPGLGDTAMYLCATSRVASGRNTQYFGPGTRLTVL.

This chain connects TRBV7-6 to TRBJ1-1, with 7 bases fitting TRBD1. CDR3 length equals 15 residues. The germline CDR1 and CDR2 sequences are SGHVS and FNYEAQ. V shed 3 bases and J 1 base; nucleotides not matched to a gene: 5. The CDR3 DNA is TGTGCCAGCAGCTTGTTGACAGGGAGGAACACTGAAGCTTTCTTT. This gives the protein CASSLLTGRNTEAFF. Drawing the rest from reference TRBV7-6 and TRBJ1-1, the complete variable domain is GAGVSQSPRYKVTKRGQDVALRCDPISGHVSLYWYRQALGQGPEFLTYFNYEAQQDKSGLPNDRFSAERPEGSISTLTIQRTEQRDSAMYRCASSLLTGRNTEAFFGQGTRLTVV.

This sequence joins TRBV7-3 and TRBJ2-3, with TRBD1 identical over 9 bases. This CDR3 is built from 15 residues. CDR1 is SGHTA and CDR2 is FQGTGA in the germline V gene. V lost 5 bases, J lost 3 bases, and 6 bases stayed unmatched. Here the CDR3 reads CASSPRDRETDTQYF. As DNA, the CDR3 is TGTGCCAGCAGCCCCCGGGACAGGGAAACAGATACGCAGTATTTT.

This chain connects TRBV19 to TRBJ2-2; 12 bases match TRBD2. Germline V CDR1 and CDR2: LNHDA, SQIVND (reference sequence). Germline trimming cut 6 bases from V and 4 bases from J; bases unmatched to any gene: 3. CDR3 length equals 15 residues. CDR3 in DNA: TGTGCCAGTAGGCTAGCGGGGGGGCCCACCGGGGAGCTGTTTTTT. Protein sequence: CASRLAGGPTGELFF.

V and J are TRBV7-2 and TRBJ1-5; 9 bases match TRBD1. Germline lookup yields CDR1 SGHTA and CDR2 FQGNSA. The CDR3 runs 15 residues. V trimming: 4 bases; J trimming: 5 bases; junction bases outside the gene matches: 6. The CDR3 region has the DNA TGTGCCAGCAGCTCCCGGACAGGGGAGGATCAGCCCCAGCATTTT. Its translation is CASSSRTGEDQPQHF.